The sequence of this TCR beta chain was determined in a study of T cell clonotyping in hematopoietic cell transplantation. General study points: Higher Inverse Simpson Index values in graft donor and pretransplant recipient predicted broader posttransplant TCR diversity. Without cell sorting, CD4 versus CD8 contributions remain unresolved.

CDR1 SNHLY and CDR2 FYNNEI come from the germline V gene. The CDR3 contains 13 residues. Trimming took 9 bases from V and 5 from J; bases not matched to a gene: 7. Comments on this clone: The target antigen is unknown.

The method was immunoSEQ multiplex PCR; TCRdb's version includes in-frame clones alone and lacks a portion of them. The sample consists of under 30,000 clones, 80% to 95% of them appearing once. The sequence derives from a female patient aged 50-59 years who had an allogeneic stem cell transplant from a related donor, so the T cells may come from the graft donor. Some clones in this sample may be carry-over from other donors' samples. The V call is TRBV2, the J call TRBJ1-1; TRBD1 matches 9 bases. The source was PBMCs, collected 100 days after allogeneic stem cell transplant. The CDR3 DNA reads TGTGCCAGTATTGACAGGGGGAGTACTGAAGCTTTCTTT. Translating gives CASIDRGSTEAFF.